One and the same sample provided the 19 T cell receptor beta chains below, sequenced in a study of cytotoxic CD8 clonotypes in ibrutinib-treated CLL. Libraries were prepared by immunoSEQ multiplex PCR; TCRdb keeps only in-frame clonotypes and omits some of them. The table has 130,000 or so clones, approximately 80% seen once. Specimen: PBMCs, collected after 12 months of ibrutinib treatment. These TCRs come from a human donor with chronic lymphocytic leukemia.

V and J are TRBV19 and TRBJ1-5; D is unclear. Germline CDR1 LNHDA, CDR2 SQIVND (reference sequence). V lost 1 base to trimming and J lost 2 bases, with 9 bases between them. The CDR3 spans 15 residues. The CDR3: CASSIGTDGNQPQHF. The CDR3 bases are TGTGCCAGTAGTATAGGGACGGACGGCAATCAGCCCCAGCATTTT. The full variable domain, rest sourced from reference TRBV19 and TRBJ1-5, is DGGITQSPKYLFRKEGQNVTLSCEQNLNHDAMYWYRQDPGQGLRLIYYSQIVNDFQKGDIAEGYSVSREKKESFPLTVTSAQKNPTAFYLCASSIGTDGNQPQHFGDGTRLSIL.

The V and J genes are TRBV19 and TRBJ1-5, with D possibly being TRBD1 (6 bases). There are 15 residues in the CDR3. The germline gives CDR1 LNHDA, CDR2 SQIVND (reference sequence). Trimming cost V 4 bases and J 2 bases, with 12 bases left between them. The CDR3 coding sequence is TGTGCCAGTAGTACAAGGGGGTATGGCAATCAGCCCCAGCATTTT. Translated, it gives CASSTRGYGNQPQHF.

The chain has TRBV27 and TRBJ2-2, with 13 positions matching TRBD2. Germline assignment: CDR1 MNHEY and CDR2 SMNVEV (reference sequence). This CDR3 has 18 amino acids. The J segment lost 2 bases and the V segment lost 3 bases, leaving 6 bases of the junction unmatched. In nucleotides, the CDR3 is TGTGCCAGCAGTTTCTGGACTAGCGGGGGCCAAAACACCGGGGAGCTGTTTTTT. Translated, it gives CASSFWTSGGQNTGELFF.

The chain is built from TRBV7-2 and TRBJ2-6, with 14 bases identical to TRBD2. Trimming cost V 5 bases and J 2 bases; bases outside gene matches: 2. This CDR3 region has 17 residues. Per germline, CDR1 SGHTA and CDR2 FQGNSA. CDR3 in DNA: TGTGCCAGCAGCCGACTAGCGGGAGGGCCTGGGGCCAACGTCCTGACTTTC. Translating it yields CASSRLAGGPGANVLTF.

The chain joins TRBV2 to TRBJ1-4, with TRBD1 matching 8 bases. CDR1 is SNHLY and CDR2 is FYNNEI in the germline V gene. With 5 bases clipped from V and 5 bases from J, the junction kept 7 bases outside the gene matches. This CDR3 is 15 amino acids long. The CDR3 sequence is CASSSEQGVNEKLFF. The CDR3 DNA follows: TGTGCCAGCAGTAGCGAACAGGGGGTAAATGAAAAACTGTTTTTT.

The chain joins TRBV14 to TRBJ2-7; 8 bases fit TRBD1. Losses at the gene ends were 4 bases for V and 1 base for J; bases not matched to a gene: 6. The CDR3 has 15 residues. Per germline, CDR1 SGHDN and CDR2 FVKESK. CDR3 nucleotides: TGTGCCAGCAGCCTCTACCGACAGGGGTCCTACGAGCAGTACTTC. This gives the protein CASSLYRQGSYEQYF.

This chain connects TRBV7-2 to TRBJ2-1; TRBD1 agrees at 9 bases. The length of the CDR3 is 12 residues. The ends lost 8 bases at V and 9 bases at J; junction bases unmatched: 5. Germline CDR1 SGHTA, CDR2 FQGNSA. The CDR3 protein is CASGDRVAEQFF. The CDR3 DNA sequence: TGTGCCAGCGGGGACAGGGTGGCTGAGCAGTTCTTC.

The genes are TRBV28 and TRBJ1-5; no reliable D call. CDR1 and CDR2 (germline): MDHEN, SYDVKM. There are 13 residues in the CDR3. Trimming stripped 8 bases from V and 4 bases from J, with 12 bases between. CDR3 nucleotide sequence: TGTGCCAGCCTTGGTGGGATTAATCAGCCCCAGCATTTT. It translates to CASLGGINQPQHF.

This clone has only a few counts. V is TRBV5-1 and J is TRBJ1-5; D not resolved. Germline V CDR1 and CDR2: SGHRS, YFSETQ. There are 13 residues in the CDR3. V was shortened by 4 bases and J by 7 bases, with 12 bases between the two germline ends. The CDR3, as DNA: TGCGCCAGCAGCCCCCTCCCCCTCCAGCCCCAGCATTTT. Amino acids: CASSPLPLQPQHF.

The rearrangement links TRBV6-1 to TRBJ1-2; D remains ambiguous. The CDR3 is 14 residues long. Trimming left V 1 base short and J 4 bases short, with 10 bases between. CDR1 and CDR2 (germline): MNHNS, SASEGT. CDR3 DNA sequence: TGTGCCAGCAGTGAAGGACCGGCTTCCTATGGCTACACCTTC. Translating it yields CASSEGPASYGYTF.

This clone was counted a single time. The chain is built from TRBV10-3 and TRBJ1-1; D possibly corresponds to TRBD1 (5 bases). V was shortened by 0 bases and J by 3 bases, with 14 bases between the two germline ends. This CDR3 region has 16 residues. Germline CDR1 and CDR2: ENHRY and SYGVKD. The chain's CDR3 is CAISESVGARDTEAFF. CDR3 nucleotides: TGTGCCATCAGTGAGTCGGTCGGGGCGCGAGACACTGAAGCTTTCTTT.

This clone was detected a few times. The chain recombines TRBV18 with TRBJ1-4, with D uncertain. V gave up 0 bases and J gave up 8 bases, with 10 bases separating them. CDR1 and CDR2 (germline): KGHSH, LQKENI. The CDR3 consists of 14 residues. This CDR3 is CASSPPGQREKLFF. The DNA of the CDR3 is TGTGCCAGCTCACCACCCGGGCAGAGGGAAAAACTGTTTTTT.

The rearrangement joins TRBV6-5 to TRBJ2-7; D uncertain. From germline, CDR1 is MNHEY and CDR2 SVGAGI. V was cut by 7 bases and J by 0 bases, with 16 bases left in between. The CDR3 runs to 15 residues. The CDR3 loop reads CASTKVAESSYEQYF. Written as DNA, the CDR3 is TGTGCCAGCACCAAAGTGGCGGAAAGCTCCTACGAGCAGTACTTC.

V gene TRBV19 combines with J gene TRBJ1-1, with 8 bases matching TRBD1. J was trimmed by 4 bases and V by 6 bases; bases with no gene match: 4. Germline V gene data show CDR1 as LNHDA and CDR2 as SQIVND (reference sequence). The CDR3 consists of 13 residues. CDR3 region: CASRQTGGTEAFF. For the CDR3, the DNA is TGTGCCAGTAGACAAACAGGGGGCACTGAAGCTTTCTTT.

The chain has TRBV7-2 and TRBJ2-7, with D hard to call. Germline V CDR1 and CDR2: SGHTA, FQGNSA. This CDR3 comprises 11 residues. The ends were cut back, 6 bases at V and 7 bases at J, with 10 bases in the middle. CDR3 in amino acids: CASSIGLEQYF. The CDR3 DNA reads TGTGCCAGCAGTATCGGTCTGGAGCAGTACTTC.

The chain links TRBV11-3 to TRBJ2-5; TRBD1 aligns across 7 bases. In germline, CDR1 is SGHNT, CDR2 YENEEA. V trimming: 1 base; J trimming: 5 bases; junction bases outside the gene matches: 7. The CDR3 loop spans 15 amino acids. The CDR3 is CASSLVGQPGETQYF. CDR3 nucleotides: TGTGCCAGCAGCTTAGTGGGACAGCCTGGGGAGACCCAGTACTTC.

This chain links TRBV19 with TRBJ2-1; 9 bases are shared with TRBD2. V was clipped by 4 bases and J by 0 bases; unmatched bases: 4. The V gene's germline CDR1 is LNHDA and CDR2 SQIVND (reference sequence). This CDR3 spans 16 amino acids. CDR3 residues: CASSNLAGNSYNEQFF. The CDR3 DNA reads TGTGCCAGTAGTAACCTAGCGGGAAACTCCTACAATGAGCAGTTCTTC.

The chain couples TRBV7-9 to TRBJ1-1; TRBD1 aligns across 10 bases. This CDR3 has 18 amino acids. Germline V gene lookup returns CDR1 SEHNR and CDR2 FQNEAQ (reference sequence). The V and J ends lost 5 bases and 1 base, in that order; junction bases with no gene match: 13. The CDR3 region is CASSLKGTGDVGNTEAFF. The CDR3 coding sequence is TGTGCCAGCAGCCTCAAGGGGACAGGGGATGTTGGGAACACTGAAGCTTTCTTT.

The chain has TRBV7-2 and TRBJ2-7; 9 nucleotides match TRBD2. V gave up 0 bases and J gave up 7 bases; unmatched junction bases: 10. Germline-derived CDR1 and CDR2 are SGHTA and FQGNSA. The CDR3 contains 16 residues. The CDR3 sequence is CASSLAAALAGIEQYF. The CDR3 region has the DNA TGTGCCAGCAGCTTAGCGGCGGCGCTAGCGGGGATTGAGCAGTACTTC.